This T cell receptor beta chain appears in the sequencing data of a study of blood T cell repertoires in COVID-19. Study as a whole: The United States, Italy and Spain were the sources of the acute and convalescent COVID-19 samples. From T cells, B-cell-depleted T cells, or PBMCs came the material, which was cDNA or gDNA.

V dropped 3 bases and J dropped 3; count of bases not matched to a gene: 6. Germline assignment: CDR1 SGDLS and CDR2 YYNGEE. There are 15 residues in the CDR3. In the original processing: Researchers report that nucleated cell counts were estimated from reference gene primer amplification. Sequencing was performed with immunoSEQ multiplex PCR; in TCRdb, only in-frame clones are kept and a portion is missing. V and J calls plus clone size are reproduced from that table; the DNA served to infer D and trimming. The sample consists of 25,000 to 35,000 clones, 83% of them appearing once. This TCR derives from a man between 65 and 85 years old with active COVID-19. Sequenced: peripheral blood. J is TRBJ2-5 and V is TRBV9; 9 nucleotides match TRBD2. The CDR3 loop reads CASSARTSVEETQYF. The CDR3 DNA reads TGTGCCAGCAGCGCGCGGACTAGCGTTGAAGAGACCCAGTACTTC.